The 29 T cell receptor beta chains in this list originate from one sample, sequenced in a study of T cell repertoires in cytomegalovirus infection. A single record per CDR3 protein comes from TCRdb applying MiXCR to the reads. The sample holds 170,000 or so distinct CDR3 sequences, about 15% seen once. Sample: PBMCs. These TCRs come from a human donor in good health (CMV status not recorded). Some clones in this sample may be carry-over from other donors' samples.

The chain recombines TRBV2 with TRBJ2-7; either TRBD1 or TRBD2 may supply D (5 bases each). Trimming took 6 bases from V and 2 from J, leaving 26 bases between them. The CDR3 spans 18 residues. Germline CDR1 reads SNHLY; CDR2 reads FYNNEI. This CDR3 is CASSDLTWGSQRTYEQYF. The DNA of the CDR3 is TGTGCCAGCAGCGATCTTACGTGGGGGAGCCAAAGGACCTACGAGCAGTACTTC.

The chain is built from TRBV28 and TRBJ2-4; TRBD1 aligns across 9 bases. CDR3 length: 16 amino acids. Trimming cost V 5 bases and J 0 bases; bases outside gene matches: 5. The germline CDR1 and CDR2 sequences are MDHEN and SYDVKM. Written as DNA, the CDR3 is TGTGCCAGCAGTCATTGGGACAGGGAAGCCAAAAACATTCAGTACTTC. It encodes CASSHWDREAKNIQYF.

The chain carries TRBV15 and TRBJ2-1; maybe TRBD1 (5 bases). Germline loops: CDR1 LNHNV, CDR2 YYDKDF (reference sequence). This CDR3 comprises 12 residues. V shed 5 bases and J shed 7 bases, with 9 bases lying between them. In DNA form, the CDR3 reads TGTGCCACCAGCCCAGGGTGGAATGAGCAGTTCTTC. This sequence encodes CATSPGWNEQFF.

This clonotype was detected many times. V usage is TRBV7-9 and J usage is TRBJ1-1; perhaps TRBD1 as D (5 bases). CDR1 is SEHNR and CDR2 is FQNEAQ in the germline V gene (reference sequence). Trimming cost V 5 bases and J 0 bases, with 13 bases left between them. The CDR3 has 15 residues. In DNA, the CDR3 is TGTGCCAGCAGCGAACCTGGCAGGGTGAACACTGAAGCTTTCTTT. This translates into CASSEPGRVNTEAFF.

The table lists this clonotype with a few counts. A read error may account for a junction end that differs from germline. The J gene is TRBJ1-1, the V gene TRBV7-8; D might be TRBD1 (5 bases). Per germline, CDR1 SGHVS and CDR2 FQNEAQ. The CDR3 sequence is 16 residues long. The CDR3: CASSVADSRGNTEAFF. DNA of the CDR3: TGTGCCAGCAGCGTAGCGGACTCAAGGGGGAACACTGAAGCTTTCTTT.

This clonotype was recorded many times. V gene TRBV7-2 combines with J gene TRBJ1-5; no reliable D call. The CDR3 is made up of 15 amino acids. V shed 5 bases and J shed 0 bases, with 11 bases lying between them. CDR1 and CDR2 from the germline V gene are SGHTA and FQGNSA. CDR3 protein: CASSLRSYSNQPQHF. For the CDR3, the DNA is TGTGCCAGCAGCCTCAGGAGTTATAGCAATCAGCCCCAGCATTTT.

This clonotype was recorded many times. The chain couples TRBV2 to TRBJ1-5; D unresolved. The CDR3 is 15 amino acids. Trimming pared 5 bases from V and 0 bases from J, leaving 11 bases between. Germline lookup yields CDR1 SNHLY and CDR2 FYNNEI. The CDR3 region has the DNA TGTGCCAGCAGTTTAGGTGCTACTAGCAATCAGCCCCAGCATTTT. The encoded protein is CASSLGATSNQPQHF.

The chain is built from TRBV7-3 and TRBJ2-3; 8 nucleotides agree with TRBD1. V dropped 5 bases and J dropped 2; count of bases not matched to a gene: 6. CDR1 is SGHTA, CDR2 FQGTGA, per germline. CDR3 length: 15 residues. This CDR3 is CASSPTGVNTDTQYF. The CDR3 coding sequence is TGTGCCAGCAGCCCGACAGGGGTTAACACAGATACGCAGTATTTT.

The J gene is TRBJ2-7, the V gene TRBV20-1; 13 bases agree with TRBD2. Trimming cost V 6 bases and J 4 bases; bases outside gene matches: 6. The CDR3 consists of 14 residues. Germline V CDR1 and CDR2: DFQATT, SNEGSKA (reference sequence). In nucleotides, the CDR3 is TGCAGTGCCCTTGGGACTAGCGGGAATTACGAGCAGTACTTC. Translated, it gives CSALGTSGNYEQYF.

This clonotype was seen many times. The chain employs TRBV7-3 and TRBJ1-2; D uncertain. Trimming stripped 5 bases from V and 14 bases from J, with 18 bases between. In germline, CDR1 is SGHTA, CDR2 FQGTGA. This CDR3 region has 12 residues. CDR3 nucleotide sequence: TGTGCCAGCAGCCTGAGACTGATCCCGGCAACCTTC. This sequence encodes CASSLRLIPATF.

This clonotype showed up many times. The chain couples TRBV4-3 to TRBJ1-2; 8 nucleotides align to TRBD1. The CDR3 extends over 16 amino acids. From germline, CDR1 is LGHNA and CDR2 YSLEER. V dropped 1 base and J dropped 4; count of bases not matched to a gene: 8. The CDR3, as DNA: TGCGCCAGCAGCCAAGTATTCGGACAGGGAGGCTATGGCTACACCTTC. Translated: CASSQVFGQGGYGYTF.

The J gene is TRBJ1-2, the V gene TRBV10-3, with D unresolved. The CDR3 sequence is 13 residues long. V lost 2 bases, J lost 8 bases, and 12 bases lay in between. Per germline, CDR1 ENHRY and CDR2 SYGVKD. CDR3 coding DNA: TGTGCCATCAGTGAGATTGGTCTCTGGGGCTACACCTTC. It translates to CAISEIGLWGYTF.

The V gene is TRBV28, the J gene TRBJ2-7; D unclear. Germline V gives CDR1 MDHEN, CDR2 SYDVKM. The length of the CDR3 is 16 residues. The germline V and J ends were trimmed by 7 bases and 0 bases, with 19 bases remaining between them. The CDR3 spells CASKSFGGFGSYEQYF. DNA of the CDR3: TGTGCCAGCAAAAGCTTTGGTGGATTCGGCTCCTACGAGCAGTACTTC.

In its sample, this clonotype was seen a few times. V is TRBV28 and J is TRBJ2-1, with D tentatively TRBD1 or TRBD2 (6 bases each). The CDR3 has 14 amino acids. V gave up 3 bases and J gave up 3 bases, with 9 bases separating them. Germline-derived CDR1 and CDR2 are MDHEN and SYDVKM. CDR3: CASSLKGGYNEQFF. The DNA of the CDR3 is TGTGCCAGCAGTTTGAAGGGGGGCTACAATGAGCAGTTCTTC.

A note on this clonotype: A much larger clonotype is one base distant, so this may be a read error. The rearrangement links TRBV12-3 or TRBV12-4 to TRBJ2-2, with TRBD2 as a possible D gene (5 bases). The CDR3 covers 14 residues. The CDR3 loop is CACSYGELNGELFF. In DNA, the CDR3 is TGTGCCTGCAGTTATGGGGAGCTCAACGGGGAGCTGTTTTTT.

In this sample, this clonotype turned up many times. The J gene is TRBJ2-3, the V gene TRBV7-9, with 10 bases lining up with TRBD1. CDR3 length: 16 amino acids. The trim removed 6 bases at V and 3 bases at J, leaving 9 bases unmatched. Germline CDR1 and CDR2: SEHNR and FQNEAQ (reference sequence). CDR3 nucleotides: TGTGCCAGCAGATCCCCGACAGGGGGCGAAACAGATACGCAGTATTTT. Translated: CASRSPTGGETDTQYF.

The CDR3 nucleotides read TGCAGCGTTGTGCGGGGAGGTGAAGCTTTCTTT. This sequence encodes CSVVRGGEAFF. The chain couples TRBV29-1 to TRBJ1-1; D is unclear. The V and J ends lost 4 bases and 7 bases respectively, with 10 bases between them. CDR1 is SQVTM, CDR2 ANQGSEA, per germline. This CDR3 region has 11 residues.

The chain uses TRBV12-3 or TRBV12-4 and TRBJ1-5, with a tentative D call TRBD1 (6 bases). Trimming removed 7 bases at V and 3 bases at J, with 13 bases between. The CDR3 spans 14 residues. CDR3 nucleotides: TGTGCCAGCACCTCGGGACAACTCAATCAGCCCCAGCATTTT. Its protein product is CASTSGQLNQPQHF.

This chain joins TRBV2 and TRBJ1-6; no clear D. Germline V gene data show CDR1 as SNHLY and CDR2 as FYNNEI. Trimming took off 1 base at V and 9 bases at J, with 4 bases between the two ends. The CDR3 extends over 12 amino acids. CDR3 nucleotide sequence: TGTGCCAGCAGTGAAGTATTTTCACCCCTCCACTTT. Translated: CASSEVFSPLHF. Drawing the rest from reference TRBV2 and TRBJ1-6, the complete variable domain is EPEVTQTPSHQVTQMGQEVILRCVPISNHLYFYWYRQILGQKVEFLVSFYNNEISEKSEIFDDQFSVERPDGSNFTLKIRSTKLEDSAMYFCASSEVFSPLHFGNGTRLTVT.

This clonotype was recorded many times. This chain joins TRBV7-2 and TRBJ1-2, with 7 bases aligning to TRBD1. The CDR3 spans 14 residues. Trimming took 1 base from V and 8 from J; bases not matched to a gene: 7. From germline, CDR1 is SGHTA and CDR2 FQGNSA. DNA for the CDR3: TGTGCCAGCAGCTTAGAGGGACAGCCTTTGGGCTACACCTTC. Translating it yields CASSLEGQPLGYTF.

At least ten counts were recorded for this clonotype. This chain joins TRBV12-3 or TRBV12-4 and TRBJ2-1; D might be TRBD2 (6 bases). Trimming took 6 bases from V and 2 from J, leaving 14 bases between them. The CDR3 totals 15 residues. Written as DNA, the CDR3 is TGTGCCAGCAGCCCTTCTAGCGCCCCCTACAATGAGCAGTTCTTC. This translates into CASSPSSAPYNEQFF.

This clonotype was observed many times. The gene calls are TRBV7-2 and TRBJ1-5, with D unresolved. Germline CDR1 SGHTA, CDR2 FQGNSA. The CDR3 spans 14 residues. Between the trimmed V and J ends, which lost 1 base and 5 bases, there was a span of 9 bases. CDR3 loop: CASSLGQSYQPQHF. The CDR3 coding sequence is TGTGCCAGCAGCTTAGGACAATCGTATCAGCCCCAGCATTTT.

This clonotype was seen at least ten times. This chain connects TRBV7-6 to TRBJ2-7, with D unresolved. V was clipped by 5 bases and J by 3 bases, with 17 bases between them. Per germline, CDR1 SGHVS and CDR2 FNYEAQ. CDR3 length: 15 residues. This CDR3 reads CASSPSFSRHYEQYF. CDR3 coding DNA: TGTGCCAGCAGCCCGTCGTTTAGCCGCCACTACGAGCAGTACTTC.

In this sample, this clonotype is medium-sized (0.01 to 0.1%). The chain combines TRBV7-2 with TRBJ2-1, with TRBD1 identical over 7 bases. After removal of 5 bases from V and 1 base from J, the junction contained 14 bases not matched to a gene. The CDR3 has 18 residues. Germline lookup yields CDR1 SGHTA and CDR2 FQGNSA. CDR3 DNA: TGTGCCAGCAGCGGAAGACAGGGCCTACAAGGTTCCTACAATGAGCAGTTCTTC. This codes for CASSGRQGLQGSYNEQFF.

The J gene is TRBJ2-7, the V gene TRBV5-6, with 12 bases lining up with TRBD2. Germline V lookup: CDR1 SGHDT, CDR2 YYEEEE. This CDR3 has 16 residues. The J segment lost 4 bases and the V segment lost 4 bases, leaving 9 bases of the junction unmatched. CDR3 sequence reads: CASSTGLAGWKYEQYF. CDR3 sequence (DNA): TGTGCCAGCAGCACCGGACTAGCGGGGTGGAAGTACGAGCAGTACTTC. Full variable domain (rest looked up from reference TRBV5-6 and TRBJ2-7): DAGVTQSPTHLIKTRGQQVTLRCSPKSGHDTVSWYQQALGQGPQFIFQYYEEEERQRGNFPDRFSGHQFPNYSSELNVNALLLGDSALYLCASSTGLAGWKYEQYFGPGTRLTVT.

This clonotype was observed a handful of times. This chain links TRBV7-3 with TRBJ1-1; 11 bases map to TRBD1. V shed 0 bases, J shed 5 bases, and the junction held 2 bases outside the gene matches. The CDR3 runs to 15 residues. The germline V gene encodes CDR1 SGHTA and CDR2 FQGTGA. The CDR3 DNA is TGTGCCAGCAGCTTAACCGGGACAGGGGGTACTGAAGCTTTCTTT. Protein product: CASSLTGTGGTEAFF.

This clonotype occurred many times. The chain links TRBV4-1 to TRBJ2-3; D is perhaps TRBD1 (5 bases). Germline CDR1 is MGHRA and CDR2 is YSYEKL. The CDR3 consists of 16 residues. Trimming pared 1 base from V and 6 bases from J, leaving 17 bases between. The CDR3 sequence is CASSQVQVGAVDTQYF. The CDR3 DNA follows: TGCGCCAGCAGCCAAGTACAGGTAGGGGCGGTGGATACGCAGTATTTT.

Ten or more counts support this clonotype. V is TRBV20-1 and J is TRBJ1-2; maybe TRBD1 (5 bases). Trimming removed 3 bases at V and 3 bases at J, with 11 bases between. Germline V gene sequence: CDR1 DFQATT, CDR2 SNEGSKA (reference sequence). The CDR3 is made up of 13 amino acids. CDR3 in DNA: TGCAGTGCTAGTTCCCAGGGAGACTATGGCTACACCTTC. Translating it yields CSASSQGDYGYTF.

This chain links TRBV27 with TRBJ1-1; 9 bases are a match to TRBD1. The CDR3 covers 13 residues. Looked up from germline, CDR1 is MNHEY and CDR2 is SMNVEV (reference sequence). The ends lost 4 bases at V and 9 bases at J; junction bases unmatched: 6. The CDR3 region is CASSSHRGQKAFF. The DNA of the CDR3 is TGTGCCAGCAGTTCCCACAGGGGGCAAAAAGCTTTCTTT.